Below are 27 T cell receptor beta chains sequenced from a single sample in a study of response to subunit inactivated influenza vaccine. TCRdb re-called the RT-PCR reads through MiXCR, storing one row per CDR3 protein. The sample consists of 500,000 to 600,000 distinct CDR3 sequences, approximately 13% of them appearing once. The source material was PBMCs from blood, sampled 40 to 50 days after vaccination. The receptors were gathered from a middle-aged man who received an inactivated influenza vaccine.

This clonotype turned up a few times. The chain is built from TRBV12-5 and TRBJ2-7; D may be TRBD1 (5 bases). Trimming pared 2 bases from V and 12 bases from J, leaving 20 bases between. CDR1 LGHNT and CDR2 FRNRAP come from the germline V gene. The CDR3 loop spans 14 amino acids. The CDR3 protein is CASGLCQGQNRWYF. CDR3 in DNA: TGTGCTAGTGGTTTGTGTCAGGGTCAAAATCGGTGGTACTTC.

This clonotype was detected many times. This chain joins TRBV25-1 and TRBJ2-7; 7 positions match TRBD2. CDR1 and CDR2 (germline): MGHDK, SYGVNS. The CDR3 extends over 12 amino acids. Trimming cost V 8 bases and J 7 bases; bases outside gene matches: 8. DNA of the CDR3: TGTGCCAGCGCAAGAGCGGGATCTGAGCAGTACTTC. Protein sequence: CASARAGSEQYF.

In regard to this clonotype: A much larger clone lies one base from this, so it may be a read error. The V call is TRBV20-1, the J call TRBJ2-6; a possible D gene is TRBD1 (5 bases). Trimming stripped 0 bases from V and 0 bases from J, with 9 bases between. The CDR3 sequence is 16 residues long. Per the germline V gene, CDR1 is DFQATT and CDR2 is SNEGSKA (reference sequence). The CDR3 DNA reads TGCAGTGCTAGAGAACCAGGGTGCTCTGGGGCCAACGTCCTGACTTTC. Its protein is CSAREPGCSGANVLTF.

The rearrangement links TRBV6-1 to TRBJ1-5; 7 bases map to TRBD1. CDR1 and CDR2 from the germline V gene are MNHNS and SASEGT. The CDR3 spans 14 residues. J lost 7 bases, V lost 6 bases, and 9 bases had no gene match. This CDR3 is CASSTGGGRQPQHF. CDR3 DNA: TGTGCCAGCAGCACGGGAGGGGGCAGGCAGCCCCAGCATTTT.

The J gene is TRBJ2-1, the V gene TRBV11-1; 8 bases agree with TRBD1. This CDR3 is built from 19 residues. Germline CDR1 SGHAT, CDR2 FQDESV (reference sequence). The V segment lost 5 bases and the J segment 0 bases; nucleotides outside the gene matches: 15. The CDR3 here is CASSPYYRDRLSSYNEQFF. For the CDR3, the DNA is TGTGCCAGCAGCCCTTATTACCGGGACAGGTTGAGCTCCTACAATGAGCAGTTCTTC.

This clonotype was recorded a few times. The gene calls are TRBV6-1 and TRBJ2-7; 7 bases are a match to TRBD2. There are 14 residues in the CDR3. From germline, CDR1 is MNHNS and CDR2 SASEGT. The trim removed 7 bases at V and 2 bases at J, leaving 8 bases unmatched. The CDR3 protein is CASNSGGSAYEQYF. CDR3 DNA: TGTGCCAGCAACTCGGGGGGTTCGGCCTACGAGCAGTACTTC.

The genes are TRBV4-1 and TRBJ2-1, with TRBD2 matching over 10 bases. The V segment lost 4 bases and the J segment 5 bases; nucleotides outside the gene matches: 8. Germline loops: CDR1 MGHRA, CDR2 YSYEKL. The CDR3 is 16 amino acids. CDR3 coding DNA: TGCGCCAGCAGCCGGATGAGCGGGAGGGGGGACAATGAGCAGTTCTTC. This encodes CASSRMSGRGDNEQFF.

This clonotype was counted many times. The chain has TRBV12-3 or TRBV12-4 and TRBJ1-4; no definite D call. The CDR3 loop spans 12 amino acids. V gave up 8 bases and J gave up 5 bases, with 9 bases separating them. In DNA, the CDR3 is TGTGCCAGCGGTGGGCCGAATGAAAAACTGTTTTTT. Protein: CASGGPNEKLFF.

This clonotype came up a few times. The genes are TRBV12-3 or TRBV12-4 and TRBJ2-2, with D possibly matching TRBD2 (6 bases). V gave up 6 bases and J gave up 0 bases, with 11 bases separating them. This CDR3 is 15 amino acids long. CDR3 sequence (DNA): TGTGCCAGCAGGCCACGGGGGTCGAACACCGGGGAGCTGTTTTTT. This translates into CASRPRGSNTGELFF.

In DNA, the CDR3 is TGTGCCAGCAGCCAAGTCTGGGCGGGACGTTCCAATGAGCAGTTCTTC. Its protein is CASSQVWAGRSNEQFF. The chain links TRBV14 to TRBJ2-1; TRBD2 is a possible D gene (6 bases). V lost 1 base, J lost 6 bases, and 16 bases lay in between. The CDR3 is made up of 16 amino acids. Germline-derived CDR1 and CDR2 are SGHDN and FVKESK.

This clonotype was observed a few times. The chain combines TRBV7-9 with TRBJ1-4, with 7 bases matching TRBD1. There are 16 residues in the CDR3. The germline gives CDR1 SEHNR, CDR2 FQNEAQ (reference sequence). The J segment lost 5 bases and the V segment lost 5 bases, leaving 11 bases of the junction unmatched. CDR3 amino acids: CASSPLSAGGNEKLFF. The CDR3 DNA reads TGTGCCAGCAGCCCCTTGTCCGCAGGGGGGAATGAAAAACTGTTTTTT.

In its sample, this clonotype was seen many times. This chain joins TRBV27 and TRBJ2-7, with 10 bases that match TRBD2. This CDR3 is built from 14 residues. V lost 2 bases to trimming and J lost 5 bases; unmatched junction nucleotides: 3. Germline values: CDR1 MNHEY, CDR2 SMNVEV (reference sequence). CDR3 nucleotides: TGTGCCAGCAGTTTAATAGCGGGAGGTGACGAGCAGTACTTC. The encoded protein is CASSLIAGGDEQYF.

This clonotype was counted only a few times. V gene TRBV7-9 combines with J gene TRBJ2-7; 9 bases agree with TRBD1. The junction had 11 bases not matched to a gene; V was cut back by 3 bases and J by 5 bases. From germline, CDR1 is SEHNR and CDR2 FQNEAQ (reference sequence). CDR3 length: 16 amino acids. Written as DNA, the CDR3 is TGTGCCAGCAGCTTTTCGCCGGGACAGGGAGGTCACGAGCAGTACTTC. Protein sequence: CASSFSPGQGGHEQYF.

The gene calls are TRBV24-1 and TRBJ2-3; 7 bases agree with TRBD2. The V gene's germline CDR1 is KGHDR and CDR2 SFDVKD. The CDR3 is 17 residues long. J lost 3 bases, V lost 4 bases, and 12 bases had no gene match. The CDR3 region has the DNA TGTGCCACCAGTGACTACGGACTAGGCCCCTCTACAGATACGCAGTATTTT. Its translation is CATSDYGLGPSTDTQYF.

This rearrangement joins TRBV6-6 to TRBJ2-1, with D uncertain. V gave up 2 bases and J gave up 8 bases, with 7 bases separating them. From germline, CDR1 is MNHNY and CDR2 SVGAGI (reference sequence). The CDR3 has 12 residues. CDR3 amino acids: CASSYGQDEQFF. The CDR3, as DNA: TGTGCCAGCAGTTACGGTCAGGATGAGCAGTTCTTC.

This chain uses TRBV2 with TRBJ2-7; 10 bases agree with TRBD1. The length of the CDR3 is 15 residues. Germline CDR1 is SNHLY and CDR2 is FYNNEI. V was pared by 4 bases and J by 1 base, with 4 bases of the junction left unmatched. The chain's CDR3 is CASSVRGQGSYEQYF. The CDR3 DNA is TGTGCCAGCAGTGTTCGGGGACAGGGGTCCTACGAGCAGTACTTC.

The V gene is TRBV10-1, the J gene TRBJ2-3, with 10 bases lining up with TRBD2. V dropped 0 bases and J dropped 6; count of bases not matched to a gene: 9. The CDR3 has 17 amino acids. Germline V CDR1 and CDR2: WNHNN, SYGVQD (reference sequence). The CDR3 DNA reads TGCGCCAGCAGTGAGTCGGCTAGCGGGGGCCCGCAGGATACGCAGTATTTT. Translating it yields CASSESASGGPQDTQYF.

The chain links TRBV7-9 to TRBJ2-5, with D perhaps TRBD1 or TRBD2 (6 bases each). The CDR3 length is 13 residues. Per the germline V gene, CDR1 is SEHNR and CDR2 is FQNEAQ (reference sequence). V shed 10 bases and J shed 2 bases, with 14 bases lying between them. CDR3 amino acids: CATSWRGQETQYF. The CDR3 nucleotides read TGTGCCACATCCTGGAGGGGGCAAGAGACCCAGTACTTC. The full variable domain, in which reference TRBV7-9 and TRBJ2-5 provide the parts outside the CDR3, is DTGVSQNPRHKITKRGQNVTFRCDPISEHNRLYWYRQTLGQGPEFLTYFQNEAQLEKSRLLSDRFSAERPKGSFSTLEIQRTEQGDSAMYLCATSWRGQETQYFGPGTRLLVL.

This clonotype was detected a few times. This chain uses TRBV5-4 with TRBJ2-2; 7 positions match TRBD2. From germline, CDR1 is SGHNT and CDR2 YYREEE (reference sequence). V trimming: 5 bases; J trimming: 2 bases; junction bases outside the gene matches: 6. The CDR3 runs to 15 residues. The CDR3 spells CASRPSGINTGELFF. CDR3 nucleotide sequence: TGTGCCAGCAGGCCTAGCGGTATTAACACCGGGGAGCTGTTTTTT.

This chain connects TRBV7-2 to TRBJ2-3; D remains ambiguous. V lost 4 bases to trimming and J lost 2 bases, with 10 bases between them. CDR3 size: 14 residues. The V gene's germline CDR1 is SGHTA and CDR2 FQGNSA. The CDR3 spells CASSSFGDTDTQYF. CDR3 DNA: TGTGCCAGCAGCTCGTTCGGAGACACAGATACGCAGTATTTT. The whole variable domain, filled in from reference TRBV7-2 and TRBJ2-3, reads GAGVSQSPSNKVTEKGKDVELRCDPISGHTALYWYRQSLGQGLEFLIYFQGNSAPDKSGLPSDRFSAERTGGSVSTLTIQRTQQEDSAVYLCASSSFGDTDTQYFGPGTRLTVL.

This clonotype came up a few times. The V gene is TRBV4-2, the J gene TRBJ2-4; the match to TRBD2 covers 12 bases. Germline V gene sequence: CDR1 LGHNA, CDR2 YNFKEQ. This CDR3 has 22 amino acids. Trimming at V came to 3 bases and at J to 0 bases, leaving 18 bases not matched to a gene. This CDR3 is CASSHGGRLAGGFLLAKNIQYF. The CDR3 region has the DNA TGTGCCAGCAGCCATGGGGGGCGCCTAGCGGGAGGGTTTCTTCTAGCCAAAAACATTCAGTACTTC.

The chain has TRBV12-3 or TRBV12-4 and TRBJ1-4, with D possibly matching TRBD1 (5 bases). Trimming removed 5 bases at V and 7 bases at J, with 14 bases between. The CDR3 totals 14 residues. CDR3 sequence reads: CASSPAGRGEKLFF. DNA of the CDR3: TGTGCCAGCAGTCCGGCGGGAAGGGGTGAAAAACTGTTTTTT.

V usage is TRBV14 and J usage is TRBJ1-1; 9 bases match TRBD1. The CDR3 loop spans 14 amino acids. Germline lookup yields CDR1 SGHDN and CDR2 FVKESK. Trimming cost V 6 bases and J 2 bases; bases outside gene matches: 4. The CDR3 spells CASRRTGDNTEAFF. Here the CDR3 DNA reads TGTGCCAGCAGACGGACAGGGGATAACACTGAAGCTTTCTTT.

This clonotype came up many times. The CDR3 protein is CATRERVMNTEAFF. Here the CDR3 DNA reads TGTGCCACCCGAGAGAGGGTCATGAACACTGAAGCTTTCTTT. V is TRBV15 and J is TRBJ1-1; D call uncertain. Germline CDR1 is LNHNV and CDR2 is YYDKDF (reference sequence). V was shortened by 8 bases and J by 0 bases, with 13 bases between the two germline ends. The CDR3 has 14 residues. Looking up the rest from reference TRBV15 and TRBJ1-1 gives the full variable domain: DAMVIQNPRYQVTQFGKPVTLSCSQTLNHNVMYWYQQKSSQAPKLLFHYYDKDFNNEADTPDNFQSRRPNTSFCFLDIRSPGLGDTAMYLCATRERVMNTEAFFGQGTRLTVV.

Of note for this clonotype: Relative to the germline gene, one junction end is altered; a read error may explain this. The chain couples TRBV4-3 to TRBJ2-4; TRBD2 agrees at 8 bases. The CDR3 is 15 amino acids. In germline, CDR1 is LGHNA, CDR2 YSLEER. The CDR3 loop is CASSPTSVAINIQYF. For the CDR3, the DNA is TGCGCCAGCAGCCCGACTAGCGTCGCCATAAACATTCAGTACTTC.

The chain couples TRBV5-5 to TRBJ2-1; 7 bases align to TRBD2. The germline gives CDR1 SGHKS, CDR2 YYEKEE (reference sequence). The CDR3 is made up of 15 amino acids. Trimming cost V 3 bases and J 4 bases; bases outside gene matches: 7. The CDR3 loop is CASSYGLVPYNEQFF. CDR3 nucleotides: TGTGCCAGCAGCTACGGACTAGTACCATACAATGAGCAGTTCTTC.

The chain joins TRBV28 to TRBJ2-4; TRBD1 aligns across 9 bases. The J segment lost 4 bases and the V segment lost 3 bases, leaving 16 bases of the junction unmatched. Germline CDR1 MDHEN, CDR2 SYDVKM. The CDR3 is made up of 19 amino acids. The CDR3 loop reads CASSLDRTGAGREKNIQYF. The DNA of the CDR3 is TGTGCCAGCAGTTTGGATCGGACAGGGGCCGGGCGGGAGAAAAACATTCAGTACTTC.